The next 2 T cell receptor beta chains were all read from a single sample in a study of T cells in tumors after PD-1 blockade. Here immunoSEQ multiplex PCR was the method, and the copy in TCRdb shows in-frame clones only, minus some. The sample yields under 75,000 clones, 74% seen once. The sample consisted of PBMCs, taken after anti-PD-1 treatment. These receptors were taken from a human donor with basal cell carcinoma.

CDR3 in amino acids: CASSQRGTSGGAKNNEQFF. Here the CDR3 DNA reads TGTGCCAGCAGCCAGAGAGGGACTAGCGGGGGGGCGAAGAACAATGAGCAGTTCTTC. This chain joins TRBV3-1 (or the pseudogene TRBV3-2) and TRBJ2-1, with 16 bases identical to TRBD2. Germline values: CDR1 LGHDT, CDR2 YNNKEL (reference sequence). V dropped 3 bases and J dropped 5; count of bases not matched to a gene: 10. The CDR3 is made up of 19 amino acids.

V is TRBV5-6 and J is TRBJ1-2, with D maybe TRBD1 (5 bases). Trimming shortened V by 1 base and J by 9 bases, and 10 bases separated the two germline ends. The CDR3 is made up of 12 amino acids. Germline values: CDR1 SGHDT, CDR2 YYEEEE. CDR3 region: CASSLWDARYTF. The DNA for the CDR3 is TGTGCCAGCAGCTTGTGGGACGCACGCTACACCTTC.